This is a list of T cell receptor beta chains from one sample in a study of T-cell reconstitution after alpha-beta-depleted transplantation in children. TCRdb reprocessed the PCR reads with MiXCR, giving one entry per CDR3 protein. The table records about 260,000 distinct CDR3 sequences, around 7.5% of them present only once. Sequencing was performed on PBMCs, mostly from graft donor cells, taken 180 days after TCRalphabeta/CD19-depleted stem cell transplant. The receptors here all came from a male patient between 10 and 17 years old who had a stem cell transplant for acute lymphoblastic leukemia, so the T cells may come from the graft donor. Each CDR3 is given with its conserved first and last residue. D genes are given only for firm matches. Expanded clones are given a class, and other clones once, few, many or no size at all.

cdr3_nt: TGTGCCAGCAGTTTCGGGACGACAGCCTTCCAAGAGACCCAGTACTTC
cdr3_aa: CASSFGTTAFQETQYF
d_call: NA
clone_size: many
j_call: TRBJ2-5
v_call: TRBV28

cdr3_nt: TGTGCCAGCAGCTCCCCGGACAGGGGGCATCGCGAGCAGTACTTC
cdr3_aa: CASSSPDRGHREQYF
d_call: TRBD1
clone_size: many
j_call: TRBJ2-7
v_call: TRBV7-2

cdr3_nt: TGTGCCAGCAGCTTACGCTGGACCACGAACACCGGGGAGCTGTTTTTT
cdr3_aa: CASSLRWTTNTGELFF
d_call: NA
clone_size: many
j_call: TRBJ2-2
v_call: TRBV7-3

cdr3_nt: TGTGCCAGCAGCCCCCGACGGACTAATGAAAAACTGTTTTTT
cdr3_aa: CASSPRRTNEKLFF
d_call: NA
clone_size: many
j_call: TRBJ1-4
v_call: TRBV11-2

cdr3_nt: TGTGCCAGCTCACCAGGGCCCAATCTCTATGGCTACACCTTC
cdr3_aa: CASSPGPNLYGYTF
d_call: NA
clone_size: many
j_call: TRBJ1-2
v_call: TRBV18

cdr3_nt: TGTGCCAGCAGAACCATCAGGACAGAGAGCTCTGGAAACACCATATATTTT
cdr3_aa: CASRTIRTESSGNTIYF
d_call: NA
clone_size: many
j_call: TRBJ1-3
v_call: TRBV11-2

cdr3_nt: TGTGCCACCTCCCTACGGAGGGGCTTCACCGGGGAGCTGTTTTTT
cdr3_aa: CATSLRRGFTGELFF
d_call: NA
clone_size: many
j_call: TRBJ2-2
v_call: TRBV15

cdr3_nt: TGTGCCAGCAGTTACAGGGGGGGGGCCAAAAACATTCAGTACTTC
cdr3_aa: CASSYRGGAKNIQYF
d_call: NA
clone_size: many
j_call: TRBJ2-4
v_call: TRBV6-5

cdr3_nt: TGTGCCAGCAGTTTTCAGGCGGGTACCACAGATACGCAGTATTTT
cdr3_aa: CASSFQAGTTDTQYF
d_call: NA
clone_size: NA
j_call: TRBJ2-3
v_call: TRBV12-3/TRBV12-4

cdr3_nt: TGTGCCAGCAGTTTTAGCGGACGCTTTCAGCGGGAGGGCCCCACAGATACGCAGTATTTT
cdr3_aa: CASSFSGRFQREGPTDTQYF
d_call: TRBD2
clone_size: many
j_call: TRBJ2-3
v_call: TRBV28

cdr3_nt: TGCGCCAGCAGCTTGGTGCTAGGACAAGAGACCCAGTACTTC
cdr3_aa: CASSLVLGQETQYF
d_call: NA
clone_size: many
j_call: TRBJ2-5
v_call: TRBV5-1

cdr3_nt: TGTGCCATCAGTGAACGGCTTTGGGCCATAGAAGAGACCCAGTACTTC
cdr3_aa: CAISERLWAIEETQYF
d_call: NA
clone_size: many
j_call: TRBJ2-5
v_call: TRBV10-3

cdr3_nt: TGTGCCAGCAGCTCCCCAGGGGATAGCAATCAGCCCCAGCATTTT
cdr3_aa: CASSSPGDSNQPQHF
d_call: NA
clone_size: many
j_call: TRBJ1-5
v_call: TRBV11-2

cdr3_nt: TGTGCCAGCAGCCGCCAGGCAGGGGCCGAAGCTTTCTTT
cdr3_aa: CASSRQAGAEAFF
d_call: NA
clone_size: many
j_call: TRBJ1-1
v_call: TRBV7-8

cdr3_nt: TGTGCCAGCAGTCCCCAGGGGTCAACGGAGTACTTC
cdr3_aa: CASSPQGSTEYF
d_call: NA
clone_size: many
j_call: TRBJ2-4
v_call: TRBV12-3/TRBV12-4

cdr3_nt: TGTGCCAGCAGCTTCCCCCGGGACAGCTCACCCCTCCACTTT
cdr3_aa: CASSFPRDSSPLHF
d_call: TRBD1
clone_size: many
j_call: TRBJ1-6
v_call: TRBV6-2/TRBV6-3

cdr3_nt: TGTGCCAGCAGCTTTGGGCTCCACTCTGAAGCTTTCTTT
cdr3_aa: CASSFGLHSEAFF
d_call: NA
clone_size: NA
j_call: TRBJ1-1
v_call: TRBV5-4

cdr3_nt: TGTGCCAGCAGTTTCGACAGCAATGAGCAGTTCTTC
cdr3_aa: CASSFDSNEQFF
d_call: NA
clone_size: many
j_call: TRBJ2-1
v_call: TRBV28

cdr3_nt: TGTGCCAGCTCCACGACGGGGAACACTGAAGCTTTCTTT
cdr3_aa: CASSTTGNTEAFF
d_call: NA
clone_size: NA
j_call: TRBJ1-1
v_call: TRBV18

cdr3_nt: TGCGCCAGCAGTCAACCATCGGAGACCCAGTACTTC
cdr3_aa: CASSQPSETQYF
d_call: NA
clone_size: many
j_call: TRBJ2-5
v_call: TRBV23-1

cdr3_nt: TGTGCCATCAGTGAGCACCAGGGTTCACCCCTCCACTTT
cdr3_aa: CAISEHQGSPLHF
d_call: NA
clone_size: many
j_call: TRBJ1-6
v_call: TRBV10-3

cdr3_nt: TGTGCCAGCAGTCCCGCCCCCCAGACAGGGGTCTATGGCTACACCTTC
cdr3_aa: CASSPAPQTGVYGYTF
d_call: TRBD1
clone_size: many
j_call: TRBJ1-2
v_call: TRBV27

cdr3_nt: TGTGCCAGCAGTTTATCAGCAGACATGAACACTGAAGCTTTCTTT
cdr3_aa: CASSLSADMNTEAFF
d_call: NA
clone_size: many
j_call: TRBJ1-1
v_call: TRBV27

cdr3_nt: TGTGCCAGCTCACCATGGGGCAGGGAAGGCAAAAACATTCAGTACTTC
cdr3_aa: CASSPWGREGKNIQYF
d_call: NA
clone_size: many
j_call: TRBJ2-4
v_call: TRBV18

cdr3_nt: TGCGCCAGCAGCCGACAGGCCAAGGGAGAGACCCAGTACTTC
cdr3_aa: CASSRQAKGETQYF
d_call: NA
clone_size: many
j_call: TRBJ2-5
v_call: TRBV5-1

cdr3_nt: TGTGCCAGCAGCCACGGGACAGGGCGCACTGAAGCTTTCTTT
cdr3_aa: CASSHGTGRTEAFF
d_call: TRBD1
clone_size: few
j_call: TRBJ1-1
v_call: TRBV3-1

cdr3_nt: TGCGCCAGCAGCCAAGAACAGGGGGCGCTTACCTATGGCTACACCTTC
cdr3_aa: CASSQEQGALTYGYTF
d_call: TRBD1
clone_size: many
j_call: TRBJ1-2
v_call: TRBV4-1

cdr3_nt: TGTGCCAGCAGCCCAGGGGTTTTAGTTTCCACAGATACGCAGTATTTT
cdr3_aa: CASSPGVLVSTDTQYF
d_call: NA
clone_size: many
j_call: TRBJ2-3
v_call: TRBV3-1

cdr3_nt: TGTGCCAGCAGCTTGTCCCCGACTAGCGGGAGTCAGTACGAGCAGTACTTC
cdr3_aa: CASSLSPTSGSQYEQYF
d_call: TRBD2
clone_size: few
j_call: TRBJ2-7
v_call: TRBV13

cdr3_nt: TGCGCCAGCAGTCACCGGGACACCTCTCCGGAGACCCAGTACTTC
cdr3_aa: CASSHRDTSPETQYF
d_call: NA
clone_size: few
j_call: TRBJ2-5
v_call: TRBV23-1

cdr3_nt: TGTGCCAGCAGCTACGGACTGAACGTCGACGAGCAGTACTTC
cdr3_aa: CASSYGLNVDEQYF
d_call: NA
clone_size: many
j_call: TRBJ2-7
v_call: TRBV6-5

cdr3_nt: TGCAGTGCTAGTGGACTAGCGGGGACCTACGAGCAGTACTTC
cdr3_aa: CSASGLAGTYEQYF
d_call: TRBD2
clone_size: many
j_call: TRBJ2-7
v_call: TRBV20-1

cdr3_nt: TGTGCCAGCAAATCTACGGGTACCGGAGATCAGCCCCAGCATTTT
cdr3_aa: CASKSTGTGDQPQHF
d_call: NA
clone_size: many
j_call: TRBJ1-5
v_call: TRBV7-8

cdr3_nt: TGTGCCAGCAGCTTAAGGGCGGAGGGTACGCAGTATTTT
cdr3_aa: CASSLRAEGTQYF
d_call: NA
clone_size: many
j_call: TRBJ2-3
v_call: TRBV7-2

cdr3_nt: TGTGCCAGCAGCGTAGAGCCGGGACCCTCCCAGACCCAGTACTTC
cdr3_aa: CASSVEPGPSQTQYF
d_call: NA
clone_size: many
j_call: TRBJ2-5
v_call: TRBV9

cdr3_nt: TGTGCCAGCAGTTTTGGGGACAGGCTACAATATGGCTACACCTTC
cdr3_aa: CASSFGDRLQYGYTF
d_call: TRBD1
clone_size: NA
j_call: TRBJ1-2
v_call: TRBV28

cdr3_nt: TGTGCCAGCAGCCAGGGGGCGGCAGATACGCAGTATTTT
cdr3_aa: CASSQGAADTQYF
d_call: NA
clone_size: many
j_call: TRBJ2-3
v_call: TRBV3-1

cdr3_nt: TGTGCCAGCTCACCCCAAACAGGCGGGGCTCTAACAGACACTGAAGCTTTCTTT
cdr3_aa: CASSPQTGGALTDTEAFF
d_call: NA
clone_size: NA
j_call: TRBJ1-1
v_call: TRBV18

cdr3_nt: TGTGCCAGCAGCTTACGGCGGGGTTCTAGCACAGATACGCAGTATTTT
cdr3_aa: CASSLRRGSSTDTQYF
d_call: NA
clone_size: many
j_call: TRBJ2-3
v_call: TRBV11-1

cdr3_nt: TGTGCCAGCAGTTTGGGACCCTACCGCCCAGATACGCAGTATTTT
cdr3_aa: CASSLGPYRPDTQYF
d_call: NA
clone_size: many
j_call: TRBJ2-3
v_call: TRBV28

cdr3_nt: TGTGCCAGCAGTTTAAGGCTAGCGGGGGGTTGGGGAGGAGGAGATACGCAGTATTTT
cdr3_aa: CASSLRLAGGWGGGDTQYF
d_call: TRBD2
clone_size: many
j_call: TRBJ2-3
v_call: TRBV27

cdr3_nt: TGTGCCAGCAGTTCCGGGACAGGGGTCTACGAGCAGTACTTC
cdr3_aa: CASSSGTGVYEQYF
d_call: TRBD1
clone_size: many
j_call: TRBJ2-7
v_call: TRBV12-3/TRBV12-4

cdr3_nt: TGTGCCAGCAGCTCGGGACTCCGGGACACAGATAAGCAGTATTTT
cdr3_aa: CASSSGLRDTDKQYF
d_call: NA
clone_size: many
j_call: TRBJ2-3
v_call: TRBV28

cdr3_nt: TGCGCCAGCAGTCAAGGGGGACCGTTAGGCTATGGCTACACCTTC
cdr3_aa: CASSQGGPLGYGYTF
d_call: NA
clone_size: few
j_call: TRBJ1-2
v_call: TRBV23-1

cdr3_nt: TGCAGTGCTAGAGCACTGTACGAGCAGTACTTC
cdr3_aa: CSARALYEQYF
d_call: NA
clone_size: few
j_call: TRBJ2-7
v_call: TRBV20-1

cdr3_nt: TGCGCCAGCAGCCAAAGGAACAATGAGCAGTTCTTC
cdr3_aa: CASSQRNNEQFF
d_call: NA
clone_size: many
j_call: TRBJ2-1
v_call: TRBV4-1

cdr3_nt: TGCGCCAGCAGCCCATACAGGGGAAACTATGGCTACACCTTC
cdr3_aa: CASSPYRGNYGYTF
d_call: TRBD1
clone_size: many
j_call: TRBJ1-2
v_call: TRBV4-3

cdr3_nt: TGTGCCACCAGTGATCGGGGTTCTCATGATACGCAGTATTTT
cdr3_aa: CATSDRGSHDTQYF
d_call: NA
clone_size: many
j_call: TRBJ2-3
v_call: TRBV24-1

cdr3_nt: TGTGCCAGCAGCTTGGCTATGATTGGCAGCAGCACCGATCAGCCCCAGCATTTT
cdr3_aa: CASSLAMIGSSTDQPQHF
d_call: NA
clone_size: many
j_call: TRBJ1-5
v_call: TRBV5-6

cdr3_nt: TGTGCCAGTTACTCTTCGCCCTCCTATGGCTACACCTTC
cdr3_aa: CASYSSPSYGYTF
d_call: NA
clone_size: many
j_call: TRBJ1-2
v_call: TRBV28